These 11 T cell receptor beta chains came from one sample sequenced in a study of control samples from healthy donors and cancer patients. The table came from immunoSEQ multiplex PCR; TCRdb's copy has only in-frame clones and leaves some out. Of fewer than 250,000 clones in the sample, around 93% were seen once. The specimen was blood. The receptor source for this set is a man younger than 40 in good health.

This clone was seen only once. The gene calls are TRBV29-1 and TRBJ2-5; maybe TRBD2 (5 bases). Between the trimmed V and J ends, which lost 0 bases and 5 bases, there was a span of 7 bases. Germline values: CDR1 SQVTM, CDR2 ANQGSEA. The CDR3 extends over 12 amino acids. The CDR3 DNA reads as TGCAGCGTTGAAGACGGGGTTGAGACCCAGTACTTC. Protein sequence: CSVEDGVETQYF. Based on the CDR3 plus reference TRBV29-1 and TRBJ2-5, the full variable domain is SAVISQKPSRDICQRGTSLTIQCQVDSQVTMMFWYRQQPGQSLTLIATANQGSEATYESGFVIDKFPISRPNLTFSTLTVSNMSPEDSSIYLCSVEDGVETQYFGPGTRLLVL.

This clone was counted once. The CDR3 DNA reads TGCGCCAGCAGCTTGGATGGCGGGGGGCCCGCAGATACGCAGTATTTT. This translates into CASSLDGGGPADTQYF. The V gene is TRBV5-1, the J gene TRBJ2-3, with 8 nucleotides matching TRBD2. CDR1 SGHRS and CDR2 YFSETQ come from the germline V gene. CDR3 length equals 16 residues. The ends lost 0 bases at V and 4 bases at J; junction bases unmatched: 7.

The J gene is TRBJ1-5, the V gene TRBV24-1, with a tentative D call TRBD1 (5 bases). This CDR3 region has 16 residues. Germline V gives CDR1 KGHDR, CDR2 SFDVKD. V gave up 4 bases and J gave up 3 bases, with 15 bases separating them. The CDR3 DNA reads as TGTGCCACCAGTGACCCCCCACAGGCGTACAATCAGCCCCAGCATTTT. Translated: CATSDPPQAYNQPQHF.

The chain uses TRBV24-1 and TRBJ1-1, with D maybe TRBD1 (6 bases). V was shortened by 7 bases and J by 5 bases, with 13 bases between the two germline ends. Germline V gene lookup returns CDR1 KGHDR and CDR2 SFDVKD. The CDR3 is 13 residues long. CDR3 in amino acids: CATRGQGQTEAFF. The CDR3 DNA reads as TGTGCCACCAGAGGGCAGGGGCAAACTGAAGCTTTCTTT.

This sequence joins TRBV7-9 and TRBJ2-7; perhaps TRBD2 as D (7 bases). Between the trimmed V and J ends, which lost 0 bases and 8 bases, there was a span of 14 bases. The CDR3 spans 14 residues. From germline, CDR1 is SEHNR and CDR2 FQNEAQ (reference sequence). CDR3 residues: CASSLAGGPYQQYF. The CDR3 nucleotides are TGTGCCAGCAGCTTAGCGGGGGGGCCATACCAGCAGTACTTC. Full variable domain (outside the CDR3, taken from reference TRBV7-9 and TRBJ2-7): DTGVSQNPRHKITKRGQNVTFRCDPISEHNRLYWYRQTLGQGPEFLTYFQNEAQLEKSRLLSDRFSAERPKGSFSTLEIQRTEQGDSAMYLCASSLAGGPYQQYFGPGTRLTVT.

The J gene is TRBJ2-1, the V gene TRBV24-1; TRBD2 aligns across 7 bases. Germline-derived CDR1 and CDR2 are KGHDR and SFDVKD. With V trimmed by 2 bases and J by 7 bases, 10 bases remained unmatched. There are 16 residues in the CDR3. Written as DNA, the CDR3 is TGTGCCACCAGTGATTCCACGGGGGGAGTTTGGAATGAGCAGTTCTTC. Protein: CATSDSTGGVWNEQFF.

The sample holds one count of this clone. V and J are TRBV4-1 and TRBJ1-5; possibly TRBD1 for D (6 bases). Germline lookup yields CDR1 MGHRA and CDR2 YSYEKL. With 0 bases removed from V and 4 bases from J, the gap between germline ends came to 10 bases. This CDR3 contains 15 residues. CDR3 sequence (DNA): TGCGCCAGCAGCCAAGATGACAGGTTAAATCAGCCCCAGCATTTT. Translation: CASSQDDRLNQPQHF.

This clone was counted a single time. This chain links TRBV21-1 with TRBJ1-6; the DNA was not used to check the table's D call, TRBD1. TRBV21-1 is a pseudogene locus. CDR3 size: 17 residues. This chain's CDR3 is CASSKDLLGPERSPLHF. In DNA, the CDR3 is TGTGCCAGCAGCAAAGACCTTCTTGGGCCCGAAAGGTCACCCCTCCACTTT.

The J gene is TRBJ1-2, the V gene TRBV11-2; 7 nucleotides agree with TRBD1. The CDR3 covers 13 residues. V shed 6 bases, J shed 4 bases, and the junction held 5 bases outside the gene matches. Germline CDR1 reads SGHAT; CDR2 reads FQNNGV. In DNA, the CDR3 is TGTGCCAGCAGACCTGACAGGGCCTATGGCTACACCTTC. This sequence encodes CASRPDRAYGYTF.

A single count supports this clone. The rearrangement joins TRBV9 to TRBJ2-1; TRBD2 matches at 15 bases. With V trimmed by 3 bases and J by 8 bases, 6 bases remained unmatched. The CDR3 is made up of 16 amino acids. Per the germline V gene, CDR1 is SGDLS and CDR2 is YYNGEE. CDR3 protein: CASSAYRTSGGDEQFF. In nucleotides, the CDR3 is TGTGCCAGCAGCGCCTACCGGACTAGCGGGGGGGATGAGCAGTTCTTC.

Worth noting for this clone: Just one base apart from a much larger clone, this may be a read error. The chain couples TRBV7-8 to TRBJ1-5, with 7 bases fitting TRBD1. Germline CDR1 and CDR2: SGHVS and FQNEAQ. V lost 4 bases to trimming and J lost 1 base; unmatched junction nucleotides: 7. This CDR3 has 16 amino acids. The DNA of the CDR3 is TGTGCCAGCAGCTCGCACAGGGGAGGAAGCAATCAGCCCCAGCATTTT. Its protein is CASSSHRGGSNQPQHF.